The 25 T cell receptor beta chains presented below share a single source sample, sequenced in a study of glioma-infiltrating T cells after dendritic cell vaccination (dated by TCRdb to the mid-2010s). The method was the immunoSEQ multiplex PCR assay. Imported from immuneACCESS, the table was reduced by TCRdb to in-frame sequences with V and J called. These copies leave out some clones; in studies compared against another copy, an unresolved V gene accounts for under half, and the cause of the remainder is not known. This sample comprises roughly 100,000 clones, around 90% of them detected only once. The top ten clonotypes cover over 2.5% of the sample. In the paper's terms, the time point label means: after dendritic cell vaccination, including at tumor progression/relapse. Sample: blood, taken after dendritic cell vaccination. The receptor source for this set is a human donor with glioblastoma.

The chain links TRBV7-6 to TRBJ2-7; 8 bases map to TRBD1. In germline, CDR1 is SGHVS, CDR2 FNYEAQ. The CDR3 is made up of 15 amino acids. J gave up 2 bases and V 2 bases, and 5 bases lay outside the gene matches. CDR3 protein: CASSLSDRGPYEQYF. The CDR3 region has the DNA TGTGCCAGCAGCTTATCCGACAGGGGACCCTACGAGCAGTACTTC.

The genes are TRBV6-1 and TRBJ1-2; perhaps TRBD1 as D (5 bases). Germline V lookup: CDR1 MNHNS, CDR2 SASEGT. This CDR3 has 14 amino acids. V lost 3 bases and J lost 5, with 13 bases in between. The CDR3 DNA follows: TGTGCCAGCAGTGATGGGCAGGGAATATATGGCTACACCTTC. Its protein is CASSDGQGIYGYTF.

V gene TRBV5-1 combines with J gene TRBJ2-1, with TRBD2 identical over 10 bases. Per the germline V gene, CDR1 is SGHRS and CDR2 is YFSETQ. Trimming removed 4 bases from V and 6 bases from J; junction bases left unmatched: 4. CDR3 size: 14 residues. The CDR3 reads CASSIAGGINEQFF. CDR3 DNA: TGCGCCAGCAGCATAGCGGGAGGCATCAATGAGCAGTTCTTC.

The chain has TRBV14 and TRBJ2-3; TRBD2 matches at 7 bases. This CDR3 is built from 17 residues. Germline V gives CDR1 SGHDN, CDR2 FVKESK. Trimming took 0 bases from V and 1 from J; bases not matched to a gene: 7. The CDR3 DNA sequence: TGTGCCAGCAGCCAAGATTGGGGCGCGGGGGGCACAGATACGCAGTATTTT. This translates into CASSQDWGAGGTDTQYF.

The gene calls are TRBV11-2 and TRBJ1-2, with TRBD1 identical over 9 bases. This CDR3 is 14 amino acids long. Germline CDR1 reads SGHAT; CDR2 reads FQNNGV. The ends lost 5 bases at V and 7 bases at J; junction bases unmatched: 8. The CDR3 nucleotides read TGTGCCAGCAGCCCCGGGACAGGGTACCGTGGCTACACCTTC. It encodes CASSPGTGYRGYTF.

The V and J genes are TRBV30 and TRBJ1-1; perhaps TRBD1 as D (5 bases). Germline CDR1 is GTSNPN and CDR2 is SVGIG (reference sequence). The V gene lost 2 bases and the J gene lost 0 bases, with 19 bases spanning the gap. The CDR3 totals 17 residues. CDR3 region: CAWSFPRNGGLNTEAFF. In DNA, the CDR3 is TGTGCCTGGAGTTTTCCTCGGAATGGGGGGTTGAACACTGAAGCTTTCTTT.

In this sample, this clone turned up once. V and J are TRBV11-2 and TRBJ2-7; D unresolved. V dropped 5 bases and J dropped 5 bases, with 13 bases sitting between them. The CDR3 is 13 residues long. CDR1 and CDR2 from the germline V gene are SGHAT and FQNNGV. CDR3 in amino acids: CASSPQPHDEQYF. CDR3 nucleotides: TGTGCCAGCAGCCCCCAACCACACGACGAGCAGTACTTC.

The V and J genes are TRBV27 and TRBJ1-5; no firm D call. Trimming took 2 bases from V and 0 from J, leaving 8 bases between them. This CDR3 region has 15 residues. Germline V gives CDR1 MNHEY, CDR2 SMNVEV (reference sequence). CDR3 sequence (DNA): TGTGCCAGCAGTTTAGTAGCGTATAGCAATCAGCCCCAGCATTTT. Translating it yields CASSLVAYSNQPQHF.

The genes are TRBV12-5 and TRBJ2-7; the D gene is possibly TRBD1 (6 bases). V gave up 3 bases and J gave up 6 bases, with 15 bases separating them. The length of the CDR3 is 14 residues. Germline CDR1 is LGHNT and CDR2 is FRNRAP. The DNA of the CDR3 is TGTGCTAGTGGTTTCCCAGGGGCTCGGTCCGAGCAGTACTTC. It yields the protein CASGFPGARSEQYF.

V is TRBV19 and J is TRBJ1-5, with TRBD1 identical over 8 bases. Germline V gene data show CDR1 as LNHDA and CDR2 as SQIVND (reference sequence). This CDR3 has 15 amino acids. The junction had 9 bases not matched to a gene; V was cut back by 4 bases and J by 7 bases. In DNA, the CDR3 is TGTGCCAGTAGTAGGATGGACAGGGCTGGGCAGCCCCAGCATTTT. It specifies CASSRMDRAGQPQHF.

J is TRBJ2-1 and V is TRBV30; 9 bases are shared with TRBD2. Germline CDR1 is GTSNPN and CDR2 is SVGIG (reference sequence). CDR3 size: 14 residues. After removal of 4 bases from V and 10 bases from J, the junction contained 11 bases not matched to a gene. CDR3 DNA sequence: TGTGCCTGGACCCTATTCCTTAGCGGGGGCGAGCAGTTCTTC. Translated: CAWTLFLSGGEQFF.

J is TRBJ1-6 and V is TRBV14; no firm D call. The germline CDR1 and CDR2 sequences are SGHDN and FVKESK. V shed 0 bases and J shed 10 bases, with 13 bases lying between them. This CDR3 has 15 residues. The CDR3 loop is CASSQDLTGWSPLHF. Written as DNA, the CDR3 is TGTGCCAGCAGCCAAGATCTGACCGGGTGGTCACCCCTCCACTTT.

The CDR3 region has the DNA TGTGCCAGCAGCCTCTCGGGGGTTGACTATGGCTACACCTTC. Its translation is CASSLSGVDYGYTF. The genes are TRBV9 and TRBJ1-2; D might be TRBD1 (5 bases). Germline V CDR1 and CDR2: SGDLS, YYNGEE. V lost 4 bases and J 3 bases, leaving 13 bases between the germline ends. CDR3 size: 14 residues. Full variable domain (missing parts from reference TRBV9 and TRBJ1-2): DSGVTQTPKHLITATGQRVTLRCSPRSGDLSVYWYQQSLDQGLQFLIQYYNGEERAKGNILERFSAQQFPDLHSELNLSSLELGDSALYFCASSLSGVDYGYTFGSGTRLTVV.

The chain recombines TRBV30 with TRBJ1-2, with D perhaps matching TRBD1 (6 bases). The CDR3 covers 12 residues. Deletions cut 4 bases from V and 8 bases from J, with 14 bases between. Per the germline V gene, CDR1 is GTSNPN and CDR2 is SVGIG (reference sequence). The CDR3 DNA reads as TGTGCCTGGAATCAAGGGGGTAGAGGCTACACCTTC. It is translated as CAWNQGGRGYTF.

The DNA of the CDR3 is TGTGCCAGCAGTGAAACTACAGGGGGGACCGAGACCCAGTACTTC. It is translated as CASSETTGGTETQYF. This chain uses TRBV2 with TRBJ2-5; TRBD1 aligns across 8 bases. This CDR3 comprises 15 residues. J was trimmed by 5 bases and V by 2 bases; bases with no gene match: 7. The germline V gene has CDR1 SNHLY and CDR2 FYNNEI.

The J gene is TRBJ1-1, the V gene TRBV4-2; no reliable D call. Germline CDR1 and CDR2: LGHNA and YNFKEQ. Trimming took 2 bases from V and 1 from J, leaving 8 bases between them. The CDR3 has 14 amino acids. CDR3 in DNA: TGTGCCAGCAGCCAACTAGAAGGGAACACTGAAGCTTTCTTT. It encodes CASSQLEGNTEAFF.

About this clone itself: At one end, the junction sequence differs from germline, possibly due to a read error. Other DNA sequences of this sample code for an identical CDR3. CDR3 loop: CASREDSYEQYF. CDR3 DNA: TGTGCCAGCAGGGAAGACAGCTACGAGCAGTACTTC. This rearrangement joins TRBV2 to TRBJ2-7; D possibly corresponds to TRBD1 (5 bases). The germline V gene encodes CDR1 SNHLY and CDR2 FYNNEI. There are 12 residues in the CDR3.

This chain connects TRBV6-1 to TRBJ1-2; no reliable D call. V was clipped by 3 bases and J by 1 base, with 3 bases between them. Germline lookup yields CDR1 MNHNS and CDR2 SASEGT. The CDR3 has 12 residues. The CDR3 region is CASSDSNYGYTF. In DNA form, the CDR3 reads TGTGCCAGCAGTGACAGTAACTATGGCTACACCTTC.

The CDR3: CASSQEANSPLHF. CDR3 nucleotide sequence: TGTGCCAGCAGCCAGGAGGCGAATTCACCCCTCCACTTT. This chain links TRBV2 with TRBJ1-6; D is unresolved. The CDR3 is 13 residues long. Trimming stripped 6 bases from V and 7 bases from J, with 10 bases between. Germline assignment: CDR1 SNHLY and CDR2 FYNNEI.

The chain joins TRBV6-5 to TRBJ2-3; 8 bases match TRBD1. This CDR3 spans 16 amino acids. Per germline, CDR1 MNHEY and CDR2 SVGAGI. The V and J ends lost 0 bases and 1 base, in that order; junction bases with no gene match: 3. The chain's CDR3 is CASSYSQGAGTDTQYF. The CDR3 DNA is TGTGCCAGCAGTTACTCCCAGGGGGCCGGCACAGATACGCAGTATTTT.

The V and J genes are TRBV18 and TRBJ2-5; unclear D gene. The DNA matches TRBJ2-7 better at its end, which makes the J call doubtful. This CDR3 contains 13 residues. Per the germline V gene, CDR1 is KGHSH and CDR2 is LQKENI. The CDR3, as DNA: TGTGCCAGCTCACCACTTTCTCTCTACGAGCAGTACTTC. The encoded protein is CASSPLSLYEQYF.

The chain has TRBV9 and TRBJ2-2; TRBD2 agrees at 12 bases. V gave up 3 bases and J gave up 4 bases; unmatched junction bases: 13. Germline V CDR1 and CDR2: SGDLS, YYNGEE. The CDR3 extends over 19 amino acids. This chain's CDR3 is CASSAGLGLAGGGTGELFF. CDR3 bases: TGTGCCAGCAGCGCGGGCCTGGGGCTAGCGGGAGGGGGCACCGGGGAGCTGTTTTTT.

This chain uses TRBV30 with TRBJ2-2, with 12 bases identical to TRBD2. Germline V gene sequence: CDR1 GTSNPN, CDR2 SVGIG (reference sequence). This CDR3 is 15 amino acids long. With 0 bases clipped from V and 5 bases from J, the junction kept 1 base outside the gene matches. CDR3 amino acids: CAWSVTSGGTGELFF. The CDR3 DNA reads TGTGCCTGGAGTGTAACTAGCGGGGGGACCGGGGAGCTGTTTTTT. Variable domain in full (rest from reference TRBV30 and TRBJ2-2): SQTIHQWPATLVQPVGSPLSLECTVEGTSNPNLYWYRQAAGRGLQLLFYSVGIGQISSEVPQNLSASRPQDRQFILSSKKLLLSDSGFYLCAWSVTSGGTGELFFGEGSRLTVL.

The count of this clone is one. The same CDR3 arises from other DNA sequences in this sample as well. The V and J genes are TRBV5-1 and TRBJ1-1, with D possibly TRBD1 on 5 matching bases. Trimming pared 3 bases from V and 4 bases from J, leaving 7 bases between. CDR1 and CDR2 (germline): SGHRS, YFSETQ. The CDR3 runs to 12 residues. In DNA, the CDR3 is TGCGCCAGCAGCTGGGGCGGCACTGAAGCTTTCTTT. Residues: CASSWGGTEAFF.

As concerns this clone: The same CDR3 can be traced to other DNA sequences in this sample. V is TRBV7-2 and J is TRBJ1-5; weak D call: TRBD1 (5 bases). Trimming removed 6 bases from V and 4 bases from J, with 10 bases in between. The germline V gene has CDR1 SGHTA and CDR2 FQGNSA. This CDR3 has 13 residues. CDR3 residues: CASSYRGNQPQHF. The CDR3 coding sequence is TGTGCCAGCAGTTATCGGGGGAATCAGCCCCAGCATTTT. The full variable domain, its missing parts supplied by reference TRBV7-2 and TRBJ1-5, is GAGVSQSPSNKVTEKGKDVELRCDPISGHTALYWYRQSLGQGLEFLIYFQGNSAPDKSGLPSDRFSAERTGGSVSTLTIQRTQQEDSAVYLCASSYRGNQPQHFGDGTRLSIL.